The 18 T cell receptor beta chains presented below share a single source sample, sequenced in a study of blood T cell repertoires in COVID-19. The data were produced by immunoSEQ multiplex PCR, yet TCRdb's version contains in-frame clones alone and is incomplete. In the table there are under 45,000 clones, roughly 87% of which are singletons. The sequenced sample was peripheral blood. Receptors were obtained from an elderly woman in a cohort sampled during active or convalescent COVID-19.

The genes are TRBV9 and TRBJ2-1, with 9 bases that match TRBD2. With V trimmed by 3 bases and J by 3 bases, 10 bases remained unmatched. The length of the CDR3 is 17 residues. Looked up from germline, CDR1 is SGDLS and CDR2 is YYNGEE. The CDR3 DNA reads TGTGCCAGCAGCGGCGCGGCCGGGACTAGCCTCTACAATGAGCAGTTCTTC. This codes for CASSGAAGTSLYNEQFF.

This clone was picked up one time. V and J are TRBV5-1 and TRBJ2-3; 10 nucleotides align to TRBD2. CDR3 length equals 17 residues. V dropped 0 bases and J dropped 0; count of bases not matched to a gene: 4. The germline V gene encodes CDR1 SGHRS and CDR2 YFSETQ. CDR3 in amino acids: CASSLVVLAGSTDTQYF. CDR3 bases: TGCGCCAGCAGCTTGGTGGTACTAGCGGGGAGCACAGATACGCAGTATTTT.

The CDR3 DNA is TGTGCCAGCAGCGTGCGGGGGACAGGGTTGGATACGCAGTATTTT. Encoded protein: CASSVRGTGLDTQYF. The chain couples TRBV9 to TRBJ2-3; TRBD1 aligns across 9 bases. The CDR3 loop spans 15 amino acids. Trimming removed 2 bases from V and 6 bases from J; junction bases left unmatched: 7. Germline V CDR1 and CDR2: SGDLS, YYNGEE.

This rearrangement joins TRBV6-5 to TRBJ1-4, with 7 bases fitting TRBD1. CDR1 and CDR2 from the germline V gene are MNHEY and SVGAGI. CDR3 length: 12 amino acids. J was trimmed by 7 bases and V by 10 bases; bases with no gene match: 6. The CDR3 region has the DNA TGTGCCACAGGGGGTTTTGGTGAAAAACTGTTTTTT. Residues: CATGGFGEKLFF.

This clone showed up just a few times. This chain links TRBV7-9 with TRBJ2-3; no clear D. Germline V gene data show CDR1 as SEHNR and CDR2 as FQNEAQ (reference sequence). V was clipped by 3 bases and J by 5 bases, with 6 bases between them. This CDR3 has 12 amino acids. The CDR3: CASSFSVDTQYF. The CDR3, as DNA: TGTGCCAGCAGCTTCTCCGTAGATACGCAGTATTTT.

The chain employs TRBV29-1 and TRBJ1-1; weak D call: TRBD1 (6 bases). The germline V gene has CDR1 SQVTM and CDR2 ANQGSEA. The CDR3 loop spans 14 amino acids. V lost 6 bases to trimming and J lost 5 bases, with 19 bases between them. CDR3 protein: CSVSPTGIGTEAFF. CDR3 coding DNA: TGCAGCGTCTCACCTACAGGGATTGGTACTGAAGCTTTCTTT.

The J gene is TRBJ2-5, the V gene TRBV5-1, with D possibly TRBD2 on 5 matching bases. Germline CDR1 is SGHRS and CDR2 is YFSETQ. The germline V and J ends were trimmed by 0 bases and 2 bases, with 11 bases remaining between them. The CDR3 covers 15 residues. CDR3 DNA sequence: TGCGCCAGCAGCTTGGAGAGGGTCGGACAAGAGACCCAGTACTTC. It encodes CASSLERVGQETQYF.

This clone was observed a single time. The chain links TRBV5-5 to TRBJ1-1, with D possibly TRBD1 on 5 matching bases. Deletions cut 0 bases from V and 7 bases from J, with 10 bases between. CDR1 is SGHKS and CDR2 is YYEKEE in the germline V gene (reference sequence). The CDR3 sequence is 13 residues long. CDR3 nucleotide sequence: TGTGCCAGCAGCTTGGGGTTGGGGCGTGAAGCTTTCTTT. Amino acids: CASSLGLGREAFF.

The chain combines TRBV7-2 with TRBJ2-6; no clear D gene. There are 14 residues in the CDR3. The V gene lost 1 base and the J gene lost 2 bases, with 3 bases spanning the gap. CDR1 is SGHTA and CDR2 is FQGNSA in the germline V gene. CDR3 in DNA: TGTGCCAGCAGCTTAGGAGCTGGGGCCAACGTCCTGACTTTC. Its translation: CASSLGAGANVLTF.

The chain links TRBV2 to TRBJ2-2; no firm D call. Germline CDR1 is SNHLY and CDR2 is FYNNEI. The CDR3 length is 12 residues. V was cut by 4 bases and J by 6 bases, with 6 bases left in between. The CDR3 nucleotides read TGTGCCAGCAGTGGTTTAGCCGGGGAGCTGTTTTTT. It specifies CASSGLAGELFF. Full variable domain (remainder filled in from reference TRBV2 and TRBJ2-2): EPEVTQTPSHQVTQMGQEVILRCVPISNHLYFYWYRQILGQKVEFLVSFYNNEISEKSEIFDDQFSVERPDGSNFTLKIRSTKLEDSAMYFCASSGLAGELFFGEGSRLTVL.

This clone was observed once. The chain has TRBV30 and TRBJ2-6; the D gene is possibly TRBD1 (5 bases). V was shortened by 0 bases and J by 1 base, with 22 bases between the two germline ends. Germline assignment: CDR1 GTSNPN and CDR2 SVGIG (reference sequence). This CDR3 contains 20 residues. The CDR3 DNA reads TGTGCCTGGAGTGTACTCCGACAGACGTACCTTGTTTCTGGGGCCAACGTCCTGACTTTC. Protein sequence: CAWSVLRQTYLVSGANVLTF.

V is TRBV10-2 and J is TRBJ2-3; 8 bases are a match to TRBD2. Per the germline V gene, CDR1 is WSHSY and CDR2 is SAAADI. The CDR3 has 15 residues. J gave up 3 bases and V 5 bases, and 7 bases lay outside the gene matches. The CDR3 loop is CASSQAGVQTDTQYF. CDR3 sequence (DNA): TGCGCCAGCAGTCAAGCGGGGGTCCAAACAGATACGCAGTATTTT.

The chain couples TRBV10-3 to TRBJ1-5, with 8 bases aligning to TRBD1. The CDR3 is made up of 15 amino acids. Germline V gives CDR1 ENHRY, CDR2 SYGVKD. V lost 2 bases to trimming and J lost 6 bases; unmatched junction nucleotides: 6. CDR3 sequence reads: CAISEDRGSGQPQHF. The CDR3 nucleotides are TGTGCCATCAGTGAGGACAGGGGATCCGGTCAGCCCCAGCATTTT.

The V and J genes are TRBV19 and TRBJ1-2; weak D call: TRBD1 (5 bases). CDR1 and CDR2 from the germline V gene are LNHDA and SQIVND (reference sequence). The CDR3 extends over 15 amino acids. Trimming shortened V by 1 base and J by 4 bases, and 13 bases separated the two germline ends. CDR3 region: CASSIGQPKVYGYTF. The CDR3 region has the DNA TGTGCCAGTAGTATAGGACAGCCTAAGGTCTATGGCTACACCTTC.

This chain links TRBV19 with TRBJ2-1, with 10 bases that match TRBD2. The CDR3 runs to 12 residues. The V gene end was trimmed by 5 bases and the J gene end by 10 bases; junction bases not matched to a gene: 2. Germline assignment: CDR1 LNHDA and CDR2 SQIVND (reference sequence). The CDR3 DNA sequence: TGTGCCAGTAGTCTTAGCGGGGGGGAGCAGTTCTTC. This encodes CASSLSGGEQFF.

The V gene is TRBV7-9, the J gene TRBJ2-1; 7 positions match TRBD1. V dropped 3 bases and J dropped 6; count of bases not matched to a gene: 8. Germline values: CDR1 SEHNR, CDR2 FQNEAQ (reference sequence). This CDR3 has 15 amino acids. This chain's CDR3 is CASSFRQGFINEQFF. The CDR3 DNA follows: TGTGCCAGCAGCTTCCGACAGGGTTTCATCAATGAGCAGTTCTTC.

This clone was picked up a small number of times. V gene TRBV6-5 combines with J gene TRBJ1-1; TRBD1 matches at 7 bases. The length of the CDR3 is 14 residues. V dropped 2 bases and J dropped 3; count of bases not matched to a gene: 3. The germline V gene has CDR1 MNHEY and CDR2 SVGAGI. The CDR3 region is CASSYDRADTEAFF. The DNA of the CDR3 is TGTGCCAGCAGTTACGACAGGGCGGACACTGAAGCTTTCTTT.

The chain couples TRBV10-3 to TRBJ2-5, with D perhaps TRBD1 (6 bases). Trimming took 8 bases from V and 2 from J, leaving 12 bases between them. CDR3 length: 13 amino acids. Germline V gene data show CDR1 as ENHRY and CDR2 as SYGVKD. The CDR3 DNA sequence: TGTGCCATCGGACAGCTCCCGCAAGAGACCCAGTACTTC. Its translation is CAIGQLPQETQYF.